This is a list of T cell receptor beta chains from one sample in a study of blood T cell repertoires in COVID-19. Only in-frame clones appear in the TCRdb table, and some are missing; sequencing was by immunoSEQ multiplex PCR. Altogether about 54,000 clones are present, over 65% being singletons, with the ten largest covering approximately 5%. The material sequenced was peripheral blood. The receptors originated from a human donor in a cohort sampled during active COVID-19. The CDR3 runs from the conserved cysteine through the conserved F or W. D genes are given only for firm matches. Clone size is shown for a subset of rows, as once, few, many or a class of expanded clone.

TGTGCCAGCAGCGTAGATGGCAGGGGGGAGACCCAGTACTTC | CASSVDGRGETQYF | NA | TRBJ2-5 | TRBD1 | TRBV9
TGCAGCGTTGAAAGTCGAGGGAACACTGAAGCTTTCTTT | CSVESRGNTEAFF | NA | TRBJ1-1 | NA | TRBV29-1
TGTGCCAGCAGCCAAGACAGGGGCTATGGCTACACCTTC | CASSQDRGYGYTF | NA | TRBJ1-2 | NA | TRBV14
TGTGCCAGCAGTTTGATAGCGGGGGCCCACTACGAGCAGTACTTC | CASSLIAGAHYEQYF | once | TRBJ2-7 | TRBD2 | TRBV6-5
TGTGCCAGCAGCTTAGCTGGGGGGGCGAACACCATATATTTT | CASSLAGGANTIYF | NA | TRBJ1-3 | NA | TRBV7-2
TGTGCCAGCAGCGTCAGGGGGAACACTGAAGCTTTCTTT | CASSVRGNTEAFF | NA | TRBJ1-1 | NA | TRBV13
TGTGCCAGCAGCCGAGGGTCTGGGGGGTACACTGAAGCTTTCTTT | CASSRGSGGYTEAFF | NA | TRBJ1-1 | NA | TRBV3-1/TRBV3-2
TGTGCCAGCAGCGTAGGAACGGGGGGGAGGAATGAAAAACTGTTTTTT | CASSVGTGGRNEKLFF | NA | TRBJ1-4 | NA | TRBV9
TGTGCCAGCTCACCTGATTTAGCTAACACTGAAGCTTTCTTT | CASSPDLANTEAFF | NA | TRBJ1-1 | NA | TRBV18
TGTGCCAGCAGTCCACAGGGGCGCCGGGGCTACACCTTC | CASSPQGRRGYTF | NA | TRBJ1-2 | TRBD1 | TRBV6-6
TGTGCCAGCAGATACAGGGGCGGATCACCCCTCCACTTT | CASRYRGGSPLHF | once | TRBJ1-6 | TRBD1 | TRBV6-5
TGTGCCAGCTCCCCGCAGGGGAGTTCCTTC | CASSPQGSSF | few | TRBJ1-2 | NA | TRBV6-5
TGTGCCAGCAGCACCGGGACAGGGATTGCAACTAATGAAAAACTGTTTTTT | CASSTGTGIATNEKLFF | NA | TRBJ1-4 | TRBD1 | TRBV7-9
TGTGCCTGGAGTTTTAGAGCGAGACTAGCGAAGGAGACCCAGTACTTC | CAWSFRARLAKETQYF | NA | TRBJ2-5 | TRBD2 | TRBV30
TGTGCCAGCAGCCCCGGACAGAATCAGCCCCAGCATTTT | CASSPGQNQPQHF | NA | TRBJ1-5 | NA | TRBV7-2
TGTGCCAGCAGCTTTACAGCCACAGATACGCAGTATTTT | CASSFTATDTQYF | once | TRBJ2-3 | NA | TRBV9
TGTGCCAGTAGTATGGGACAAAACTATGGCTACACCTTC | CASSMGQNYGYTF | NA | TRBJ1-2 | NA | TRBV19
TGTGCCAGCAGCCCAGGCCTTAATCAGCCCCAGCATTTT | CASSPGLNQPQHF | NA | TRBJ1-5 | NA | TRBV28
TGTGCCAGCACCCAGAAGGGACAGGGCTACGAGCAGTACTTC | CASTQKGQGYEQYF | NA | TRBJ2-7 | TRBD1 | TRBV2
TGTGCCATAGACAGGGGAGGAAATACCGGGGAGCTGTTTTTT | CAIDRGGNTGELFF | NA | TRBJ2-2 | TRBD1 | TRBV28
TGTGCCAGCAGCTCGGGACTAGCGGGGGCCAGAGGGGATAATGAGCAGTTCTTC | CASSSGLAGARGDNEQFF | few | TRBJ2-1 | TRBD2 | TRBV11-2
TGTGCCAGCAGCCCCGATACTTTGCACGAGCAGTACTTC | CASSPDTLHEQYF | NA | TRBJ2-7 | NA | TRBV5-6
TGTGCCAGCAGAACGACAGTAGACTCCTACGAGCAGTACTTC | CASRTTVDSYEQYF | NA | TRBJ2-7 | NA | TRBV27
TGTGCCAGCTCCTTGGACTCTGACACTGAAGCTTTCTTT | CASSLDSDTEAFF | once | TRBJ1-1 | NA | TRBV18
TGTGCCAGCAGAACAGCAGGGGGTGGTTCACCCCTCCACTTT | CASRTAGGGSPLHF | NA | TRBJ1-6 | TRBD1 | TRBV7-2
TGTGCCAGCTCACCTTTTCAGACAGGGTCCAATCAGCCCCAGCATTTT | CASSPFQTGSNQPQHF | once | TRBJ1-5 | TRBD1 | TRBV18
TGTGCCAGCAGCTTTTCATCGGGATCTGGAAACACCATATATTTT | CASSFSSGSGNTIYF | once | TRBJ1-3 | NA | TRBV11-1
TGTGCCAGCAGCCCCCTCTTAGCGGGGGGGCCAGGAGATACGCAGTATTTT | CASSPLLAGGPGDTQYF | NA | TRBJ2-3 | TRBD2 | TRBV3-1/TRBV3-2
TGTGCCAGCAGTTATCGAGAGACCCAGTACTTC | CASSYRETQYF | NA | TRBJ2-5 | NA | TRBV6-2/TRBV6-3
TGTGCCAGTAAGCAGGGCAGCTCCTACAATGAGCAGTTCTTC | CASKQGSSYNEQFF | NA | TRBJ2-1 | NA | TRBV19
TGCGCCAGCAGTCGGCGGTCCATAGGTCAAGACAGGGGGGTAAATCAGCCCCAGCATTTT | CASSRRSIGQDRGVNQPQHF | few | TRBJ1-5 | TRBD1 | TRBV23-1
TGTGCCAGCAGCTTAGGGACTAGCGGGGCCTATGAGCAGTTCTTC | CASSLGTSGAYEQFF | NA | TRBJ2-1 | TRBD2 | TRBV7-9
TGTGCCAGCAGCGTAGTACAGGGGGGGACCGGGGAGCTGTTTTTT | CASSVVQGGTGELFF | NA | TRBJ2-2 | NA | TRBV9
TGTGCCAGTAGTACTGGTTGGACAGCAGCAGATACGCAGTATTTT | CASSTGWTAADTQYF | NA | TRBJ2-3 | NA | TRBV19
TGCGCCAGCAGTCACCCGGGACGGGACAGAAACTACGAGCAGTACTTC | CASSHPGRDRNYEQYF | NA | TRBJ2-7 | TRBD1 | TRBV23-1
TGTGCCAGCAGTTCCCCAGGGTCGAACACTGAAGCTTTCTTT | CASSSPGSNTEAFF | NA | TRBJ1-1 | NA | TRBV28
TGTGCCAGCAGTAGTCCCGAGACAGCTAACTATGGCTACACCTTC | CASSSPETANYGYTF | NA | TRBJ1-2 | NA | TRBV27
TGTGCCAGCAGTGCGAGAACAGGGGGCTATCAGCCCCAGCATTTT | CASSARTGGYQPQHF | NA | TRBJ1-5 | TRBD1 | TRBV2
TGTGCCTGGAGTGTGTACAGGGGAGCAACTAATGAAAAACTGTTTTTT | CAWSVYRGATNEKLFF | NA | TRBJ1-4 | TRBD1 | TRBV30
TGTGCCAGCAGTGAAGTCGTGGGGGCAGGGGGAGTAGAGAGCTACACCTTC | CASSEVVGAGGVESYTF | NA | TRBJ1-2 | TRBD1 | TRBV6-1
TGTGCCAGCAGCTCGACAGCTCACTACGAGCAGTACTTC | CASSSTAHYEQYF | NA | TRBJ2-7 | NA | TRBV5-6
TGTGCCAGCAGTTTAGCCGGACAGGGGGCAGGGTACGAGCAGTACTTC | CASSLAGQGAGYEQYF | NA | TRBJ2-7 | TRBD1 | TRBV27
TGTGCCAGCAGCTTGGGGGCGGGGGTCACAGATACGCAGTATTTT | CASSLGAGVTDTQYF | NA | TRBJ2-3 | TRBD2 | TRBV5-5
TGTGCCAGCAGCCAAGGGACAGCGAGCTCTGGAAACACCATATATTTT | CASSQGTASSGNTIYF | NA | TRBJ1-3 | NA | TRBV4-2
TGTGCCAGCAGCGTTAGGAGTGGACAGGGGACTAACAATGAGCAGTTCTTC | CASSVRSGQGTNNEQFF | once | TRBJ2-1 | TRBD1 | TRBV7-6
TGTGCCAGCAGCCCAGAGGTGCCCACTGAAGCTTTCTTT | CASSPEVPTEAFF | few | TRBJ1-1 | NA | TRBV7-9
TGTGCCAGCAGCTTGGTGGGACTGGAAGAAGAGACCCAGTACTTC | CASSLVGLEEETQYF | NA | TRBJ2-5 | NA | TRBV5-4
TGTGCCAGCAGCCCATCAGGGTCACCCCCGCAGCCCCAGCATTTT | CASSPSGSPPQPQHF | NA | TRBJ1-5 | NA | TRBV14
TGTGCCAGCAGCTCGGACAACACTGGGGCCAACGTCCTGACTTTC | CASSSDNTGANVLTF | NA | TRBJ2-6 | NA | TRBV7-8
TGTGCCAGTAGTATCCTCCGGGACAGCTGGAATTCACCCCTCCACTTT | CASSILRDSWNSPLHF | NA | TRBJ1-6 | TRBD1 | TRBV19
TGTGCCAGCAGTGAATCCCCCATCGAGACCCAGTACTTC | CASSESPIETQYF | NA | TRBJ2-5 | NA | TRBV25-1
TGTGCCAGTAGTATAGCTAGCGGGCAGGGTTCCATTCAGTACTTC | CASSIASGQGSIQYF | NA | TRBJ2-4 | TRBD2 | TRBV19
TGTGCCAGCTCACCAGCTCAGGGGTACGAGCAGTACTTC | CASSPAQGYEQYF | NA | TRBJ2-7 | NA | TRBV18
TGCAGCGTTGTTACTCTCGGGGGGCCGGATACGCAGTATTTT | CSVVTLGGPDTQYF | NA | TRBJ2-3 | NA | TRBV29-1
TGTGCCTGGACCGGTCGCAATGAGCAGTTCTTC | CAWTGRNEQFF | NA | TRBJ2-1 | NA | TRBV30
TGCGCCAGCAGCCAAGCGGGGGGAGATACGCAGTATTTT | CASSQAGGDTQYF | NA | TRBJ2-3 | TRBD2 | TRBV4-3
TGTGCCAGCTCACCCCGTGGTCGGGGCAATGAGCAGTTCTTC | CASSPRGRGNEQFF | NA | TRBJ2-1 | NA | TRBV18
TGTGCCAGCAGTTTAGCCTTCGAACAGGGGGGATTAAATGGCTACACCTTC | CASSLAFEQGGLNGYTF | NA | TRBJ1-2 | TRBD1 | TRBV28
TGTGCCAGCAGTTCCCCACAGGGGGGCTACACCTTC | CASSSPQGGYTF | NA | TRBJ1-2 | TRBD1 | TRBV12-3/TRBV12-4